This entry features one T cell receptor (beta chain) sequence. Its antigen remains unknown. Libraries were prepared by immunoSEQ multiplex PCR; TCRdb keeps only in-frame clonotypes and omits some of them. In the table there are tens of thousands of clones, approximately 80% of which are singletons. This sample stems from a study of T cell responses to AZD1222 COVID-19 vaccine. Study results and limitations: The peak T cell response came first, and repertoires were sampled only after it. Regions 160-218 and 743-854 held dominance among vaccine-associated CD4 TCRs, which spanned spike. Only a handful of AZD1222 recipients, roughly six in all, had baseline seropositivity. Possibly, clonal diversity was underestimated; donors were largely white British and included more females.

Germline lookup yields CDR1 LGHDT and CDR2 YNNKEL (reference sequence). Trimming cost V 0 bases and J 6 bases, with 13 bases left between them. This CDR3 has 15 amino acids. Sequenced material: peripheral blood, taken on day 0 of AZD1222 vaccination. The TCR comes from an adult in good health. The chain recombines TRBV3-1 (or the pseudogene TRBV3-2) with TRBJ2-3; D not certain. CDR3 sequence reads: CASSQDSSFGDTQYF. In DNA form, the CDR3 reads TGTGCCAGCAGCCAAGATAGTAGTTTCGGCGATACGCAGTATTTT.